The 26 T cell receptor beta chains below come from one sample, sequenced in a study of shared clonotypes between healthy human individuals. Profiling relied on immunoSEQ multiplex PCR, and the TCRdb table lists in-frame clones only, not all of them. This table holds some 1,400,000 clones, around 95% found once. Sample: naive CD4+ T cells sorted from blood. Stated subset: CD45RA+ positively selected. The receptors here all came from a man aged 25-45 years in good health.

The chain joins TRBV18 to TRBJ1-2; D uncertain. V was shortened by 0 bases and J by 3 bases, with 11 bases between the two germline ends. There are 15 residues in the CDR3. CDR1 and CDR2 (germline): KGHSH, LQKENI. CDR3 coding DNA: TGTGCCAGCTCACCACCGGGTGGGCCGGACTATGGCTACACCTTC. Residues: CASSPPGGPDYGYTF.

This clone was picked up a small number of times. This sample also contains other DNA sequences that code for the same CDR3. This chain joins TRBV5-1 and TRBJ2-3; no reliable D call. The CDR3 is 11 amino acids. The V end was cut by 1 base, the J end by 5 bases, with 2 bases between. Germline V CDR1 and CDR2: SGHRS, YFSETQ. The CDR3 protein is CASSLLDTQYF. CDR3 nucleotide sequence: TGCGCCAGCAGCTTGCTAGATACGCAGTATTTT.

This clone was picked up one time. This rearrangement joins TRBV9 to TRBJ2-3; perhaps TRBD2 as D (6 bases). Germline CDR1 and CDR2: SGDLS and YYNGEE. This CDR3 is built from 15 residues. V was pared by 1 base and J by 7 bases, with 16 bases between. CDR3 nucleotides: TGTGCCAGCAGCGTATCGTGGCGGGATCTCAATACGCAGTATTTT. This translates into CASSVSWRDLNTQYF.

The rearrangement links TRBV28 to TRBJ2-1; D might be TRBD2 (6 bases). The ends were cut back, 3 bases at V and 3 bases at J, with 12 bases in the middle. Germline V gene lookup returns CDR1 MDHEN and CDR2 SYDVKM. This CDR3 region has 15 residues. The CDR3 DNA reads TGTGCCAGCAGTTTGAGGACTAAAATCTACAATGAGCAGTTCTTC. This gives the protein CASSLRTKIYNEQFF.

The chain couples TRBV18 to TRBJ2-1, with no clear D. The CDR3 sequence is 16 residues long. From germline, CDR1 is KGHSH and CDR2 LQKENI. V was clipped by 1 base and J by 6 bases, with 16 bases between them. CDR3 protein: CASSPLRAAPRNEQFF. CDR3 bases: TGTGCCAGCTCACCACTTAGGGCGGCTCCCCGCAATGAGCAGTTCTTC.

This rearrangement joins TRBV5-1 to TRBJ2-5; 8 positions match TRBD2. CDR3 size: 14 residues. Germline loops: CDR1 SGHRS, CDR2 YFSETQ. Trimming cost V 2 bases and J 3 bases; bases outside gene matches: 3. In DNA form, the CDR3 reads TGCGCCAGCAGCTTCGGGACTAGGGAAGAGACCCAGTACTTC. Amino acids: CASSFGTREETQYF.

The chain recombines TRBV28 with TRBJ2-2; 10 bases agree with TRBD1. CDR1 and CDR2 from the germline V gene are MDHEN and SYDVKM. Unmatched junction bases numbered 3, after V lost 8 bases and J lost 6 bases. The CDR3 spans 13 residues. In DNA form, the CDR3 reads TGTGCCAGCTCGGACAGGGGGTCCGGGGAGCTGTTTTTT. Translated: CASSDRGSGELFF.

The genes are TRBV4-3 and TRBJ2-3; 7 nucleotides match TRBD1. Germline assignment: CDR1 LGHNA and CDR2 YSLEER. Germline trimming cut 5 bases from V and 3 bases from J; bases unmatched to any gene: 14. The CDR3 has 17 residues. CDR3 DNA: TGCGCCAGCAGCAGACGGACAGGCACGGGTCTTACAGATACGCAGTATTTT. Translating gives CASSRRTGTGLTDTQYF.

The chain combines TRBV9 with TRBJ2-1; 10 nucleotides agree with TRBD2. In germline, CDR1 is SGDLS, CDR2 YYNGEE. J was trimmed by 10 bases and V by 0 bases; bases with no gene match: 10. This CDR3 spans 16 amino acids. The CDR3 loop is CASSVAGTSVYGEQFF. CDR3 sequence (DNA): TGTGCCAGCAGCGTAGCGGGGACTAGCGTGTACGGCGAGCAGTTCTTC. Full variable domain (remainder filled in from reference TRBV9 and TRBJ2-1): DSGVTQTPKHLITATGQRVTLRCSPRSGDLSVYWYQQSLDQGLQFLIQYYNGEERAKGNILERFSAQQFPDLHSELNLSSLELGDSALYFCASSVAGTSVYGEQFFGPGTRLTVL.

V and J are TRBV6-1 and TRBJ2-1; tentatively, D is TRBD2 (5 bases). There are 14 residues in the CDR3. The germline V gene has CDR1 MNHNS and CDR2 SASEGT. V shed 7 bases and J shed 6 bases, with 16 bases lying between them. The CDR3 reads CASIWTRVINEQFF. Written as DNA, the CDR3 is TGTGCCAGCATATGGACGCGGGTGATCAATGAGCAGTTCTTC.

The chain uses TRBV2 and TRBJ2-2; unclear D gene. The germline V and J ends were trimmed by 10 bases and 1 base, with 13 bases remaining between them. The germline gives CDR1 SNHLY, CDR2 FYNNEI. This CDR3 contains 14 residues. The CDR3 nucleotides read TGTGCCACCGCCGTTTTAGTGAACACCGGGGAGCTGTTTTTT. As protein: CATAVLVNTGELFF.

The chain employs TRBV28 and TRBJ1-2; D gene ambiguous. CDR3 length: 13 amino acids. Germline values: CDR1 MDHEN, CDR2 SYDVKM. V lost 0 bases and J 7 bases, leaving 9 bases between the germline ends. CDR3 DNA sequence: TGTGCCAGCAGTTTATGGTTGATAGGTGGCTACACCTTC. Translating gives CASSLWLIGGYTF.

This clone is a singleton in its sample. CDR3 sequence: CASSHPRTDEKLFF. CDR3 nucleotide sequence: TGTGCCAGCAGTCATCCCCGGACCGATGAAAAACTGTTTTTT. The chain links TRBV6-6 to TRBJ1-4, with unresolved D. Germline V CDR1 and CDR2: MNHNY, SVGAGI (reference sequence). Trimming removed 5 bases from V and 6 bases from J, with 13 bases in between. The CDR3 runs 14 residues.

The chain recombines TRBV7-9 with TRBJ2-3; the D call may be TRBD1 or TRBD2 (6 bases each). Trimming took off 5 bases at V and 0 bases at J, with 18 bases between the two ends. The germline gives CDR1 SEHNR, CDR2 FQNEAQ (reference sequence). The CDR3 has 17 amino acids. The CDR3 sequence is CASSPRGAPTSTDTQYF. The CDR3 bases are TGTGCCAGCAGCCCGAGGGGGGCCCCCACTAGCACAGATACGCAGTATTTT.

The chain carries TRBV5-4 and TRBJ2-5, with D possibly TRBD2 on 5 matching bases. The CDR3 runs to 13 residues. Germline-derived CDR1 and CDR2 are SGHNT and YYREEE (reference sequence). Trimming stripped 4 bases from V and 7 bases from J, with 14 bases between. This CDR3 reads CASSPGLDGTQYF. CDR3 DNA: TGTGCCAGCAGCCCCGGACTTGATGGGACCCAGTACTTC.

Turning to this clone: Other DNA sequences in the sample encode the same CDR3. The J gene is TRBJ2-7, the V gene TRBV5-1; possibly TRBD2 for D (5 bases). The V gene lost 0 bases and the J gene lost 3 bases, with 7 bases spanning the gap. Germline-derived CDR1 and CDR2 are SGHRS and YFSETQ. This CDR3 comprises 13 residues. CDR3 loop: CASSLVSGYEQYF. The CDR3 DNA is TGCGCCAGCAGCTTGGTCAGCGGCTACGAGCAGTACTTC. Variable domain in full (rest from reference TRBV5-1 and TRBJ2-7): KAGVTQTPRYLIKTRGQQVTLSCSPISGHRSVSWYQQTPGQGLQFLFEYFSETQRNKGNFPGRFSGRQFSNSRSEMNVSTLELGDSALYLCASSLVSGYEQYFGPGTRLTVT.

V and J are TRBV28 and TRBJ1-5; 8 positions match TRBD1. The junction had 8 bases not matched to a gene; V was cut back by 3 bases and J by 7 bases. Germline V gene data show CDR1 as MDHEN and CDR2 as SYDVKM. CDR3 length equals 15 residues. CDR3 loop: CASSFQGAAGQPQHF. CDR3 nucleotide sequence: TGTGCCAGCAGTTTTCAGGGGGCCGCAGGGCAGCCCCAGCATTTT.

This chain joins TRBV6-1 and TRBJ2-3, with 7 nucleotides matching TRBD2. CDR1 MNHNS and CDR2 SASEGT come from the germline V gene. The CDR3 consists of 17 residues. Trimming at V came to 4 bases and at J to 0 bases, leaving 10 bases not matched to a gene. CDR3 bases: TGTGCCAGCAGTGTCTCTAGCGGAGAACTGAGCACAGATACGCAGTATTTT. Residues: CASSVSSGELSTDTQYF.

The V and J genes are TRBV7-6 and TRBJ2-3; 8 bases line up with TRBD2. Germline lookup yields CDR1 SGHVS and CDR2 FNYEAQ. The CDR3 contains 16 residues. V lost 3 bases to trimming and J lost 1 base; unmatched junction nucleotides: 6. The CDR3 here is CASSLRPGLGTDTQYF. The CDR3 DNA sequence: TGTGCCAGCAGCTTGAGACCGGGACTAGGCACAGATACGCAGTATTTT.

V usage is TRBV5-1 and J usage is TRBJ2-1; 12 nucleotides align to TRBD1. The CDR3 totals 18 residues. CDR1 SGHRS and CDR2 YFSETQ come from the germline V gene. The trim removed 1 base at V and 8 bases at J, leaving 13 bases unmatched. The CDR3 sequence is CASSLTPGTGGYRDEQFF. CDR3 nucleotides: TGCGCCAGCAGCTTGACCCCAGGGACAGGGGGCTATCGGGATGAGCAGTTCTTC. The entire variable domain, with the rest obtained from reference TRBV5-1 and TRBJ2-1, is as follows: KAGVTQTPRYLIKTRGQQVTLSCSPISGHRSVSWYQQTPGQGLQFLFEYFSETQRNKGNFPGRFSGRQFSNSRSEMNVSTLELGDSALYLCASSLTPGTGGYRDEQFFGPGTRLTVL.

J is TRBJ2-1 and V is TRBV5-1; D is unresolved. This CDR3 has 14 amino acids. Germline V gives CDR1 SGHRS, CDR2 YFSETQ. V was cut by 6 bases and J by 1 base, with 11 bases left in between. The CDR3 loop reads CASNHDTSYNEQFF. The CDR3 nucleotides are TGCGCCAGCAACCACGACACTTCCTACAATGAGCAGTTCTTC.

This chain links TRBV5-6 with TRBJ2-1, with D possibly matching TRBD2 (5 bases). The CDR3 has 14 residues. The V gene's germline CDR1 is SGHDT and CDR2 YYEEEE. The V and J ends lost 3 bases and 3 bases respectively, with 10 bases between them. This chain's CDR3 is CASSYGILYNEQFF. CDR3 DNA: TGTGCCAGCAGCTACGGGATACTCTACAATGAGCAGTTCTTC.

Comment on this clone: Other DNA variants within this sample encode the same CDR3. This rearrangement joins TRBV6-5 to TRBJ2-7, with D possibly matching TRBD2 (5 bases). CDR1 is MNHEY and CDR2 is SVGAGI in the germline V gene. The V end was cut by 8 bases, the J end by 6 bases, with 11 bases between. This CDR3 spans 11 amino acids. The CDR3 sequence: CASLRGGEQYF. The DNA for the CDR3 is TGTGCCAGCCTCAGAGGAGGCGAGCAGTACTTC.

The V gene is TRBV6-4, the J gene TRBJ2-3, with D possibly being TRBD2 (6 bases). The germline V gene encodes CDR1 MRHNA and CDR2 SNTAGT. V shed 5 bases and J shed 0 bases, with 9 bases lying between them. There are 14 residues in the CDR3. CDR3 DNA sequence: TGTGCCAGCAGTCGGGAGAGGAGCACAGATACGCAGTATTTT. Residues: CASSRERSTDTQYF.

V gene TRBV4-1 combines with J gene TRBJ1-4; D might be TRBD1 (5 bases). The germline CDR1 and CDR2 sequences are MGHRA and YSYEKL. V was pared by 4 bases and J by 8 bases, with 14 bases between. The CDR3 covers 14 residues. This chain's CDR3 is CASSLRDPHEKLFF. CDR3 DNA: TGCGCCAGCAGCCTTCGGGACCCTCACGAAAAACTGTTTTTT.

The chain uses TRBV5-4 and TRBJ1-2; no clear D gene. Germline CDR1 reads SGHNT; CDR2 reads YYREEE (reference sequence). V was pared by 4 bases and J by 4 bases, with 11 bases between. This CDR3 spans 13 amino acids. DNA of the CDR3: TGTGCCAGCAGCCTGAGTCCGGTCTATGGCTACACCTTC. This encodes CASSLSPVYGYTF. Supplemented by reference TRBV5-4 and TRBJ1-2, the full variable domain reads ETGVTQSPTHLIKTRGQQVTLRCSSQSGHNTVSWYQQALGQGPQFIFQYYREEENGRGNFPPRFSGLQFPNYSSELNVNALELDDSALYLCASSLSPVYGYTFGSGTRLTVV.